This T cell receptor (beta chain) was observed in a study of PD-1 blockade in classical Hodgkin lymphoma. Assay used: immunoSEQ multiplex PCR; TCRdb lists only in-frame clones, some missing. The sample records some 90,000 clones, nearly 85% being singletons. The V gene lost 4 bases and the J gene lost 8 bases, with 12 bases spanning the gap. This CDR3 comprises 13 residues. Germline V gene data show CDR1 as SGHRS and CDR2 as YFSETQ. Sample time point: cycle 4 day 1 (C4D1), after six to seven weeks of nivolumab. The patients all showed relapse after autologous stem cell transplantation, while their brentuximab vedotin exposure varied.

The sequence was obtained from a human donor with classical Hodgkin lymphoma. The material sequenced was peripheral blood mononuclear cells (PBMCs), taken before the fourth cycle of nivolumab. The genes are TRBV5-1 and TRBJ1-4; TRBD1 is a possible D gene (6 bases). The CDR3 sequence is CASSEAGGEKLFF. DNA for the CDR3: TGCGCCAGCAGCGAGGCTGGGGGCGAAAAACTGTTTTTT.